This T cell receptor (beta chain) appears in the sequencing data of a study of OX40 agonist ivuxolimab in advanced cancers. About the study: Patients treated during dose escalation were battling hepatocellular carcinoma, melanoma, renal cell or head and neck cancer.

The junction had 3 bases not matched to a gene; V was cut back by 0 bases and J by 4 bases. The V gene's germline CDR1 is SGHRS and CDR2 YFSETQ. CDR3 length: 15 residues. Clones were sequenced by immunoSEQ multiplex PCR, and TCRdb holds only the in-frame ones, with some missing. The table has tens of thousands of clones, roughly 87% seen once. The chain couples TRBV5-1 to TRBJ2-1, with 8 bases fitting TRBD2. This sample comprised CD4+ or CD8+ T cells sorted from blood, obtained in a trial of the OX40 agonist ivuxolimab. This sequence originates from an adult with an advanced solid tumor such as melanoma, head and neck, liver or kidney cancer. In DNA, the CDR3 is TGCGCCAGCAGCTTGGCGGGAGGGGGTTACAATGAGCAGTTCTTC. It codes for CASSLAGGGYNEQFF.